The clone carrying this TCR beta chain was observed a handful of times. This CDR3 comprises 13 residues. V was clipped by 3 bases and J by 1 base, with 6 bases between them. Per germline, CDR1 SGHNT and CDR2 YENEEA. The repertoire was sequenced with immunoSEQ multiplex PCR; TCRdb's copy has only in-frame clones and lacks some. The sample yields 35,000 to 45,000 clones, around 90% seen once. This specimen belongs to a study of resident and recirculating memory T cells in vitiligo. The receptor was derived from a male donor with vitiligo. The chain recombines TRBV11-3 with TRBJ1-1, with D unresolved. The sequencing sample was made of blood. The CDR3 is CASSFGPNTEAFF. CDR3 coding DNA: TGTGCCAGCAGCTTCGGTCCGAACACTGAAGCTTTCTTT.